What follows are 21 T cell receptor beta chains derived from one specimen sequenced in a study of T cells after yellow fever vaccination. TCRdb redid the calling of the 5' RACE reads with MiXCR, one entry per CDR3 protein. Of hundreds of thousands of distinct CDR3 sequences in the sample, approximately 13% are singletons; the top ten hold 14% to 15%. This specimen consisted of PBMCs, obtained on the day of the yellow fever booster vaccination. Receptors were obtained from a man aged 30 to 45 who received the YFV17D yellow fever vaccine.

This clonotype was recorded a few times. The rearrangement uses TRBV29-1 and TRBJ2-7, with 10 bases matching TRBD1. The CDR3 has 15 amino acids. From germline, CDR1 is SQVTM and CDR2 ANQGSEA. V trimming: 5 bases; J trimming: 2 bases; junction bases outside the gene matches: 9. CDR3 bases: TGCAGCGTTCTTGGGGGACAGGGGAATACCTACGAGCAGTACTTC. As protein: CSVLGGQGNTYEQYF.

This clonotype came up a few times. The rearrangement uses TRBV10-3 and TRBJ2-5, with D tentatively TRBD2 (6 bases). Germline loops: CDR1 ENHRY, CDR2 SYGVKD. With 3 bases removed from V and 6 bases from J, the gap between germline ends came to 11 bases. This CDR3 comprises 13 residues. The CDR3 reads CAISDNGGKTQYF. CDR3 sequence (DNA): TGTGCCATCAGTGATAACGGCGGGAAGACCCAGTACTTC.

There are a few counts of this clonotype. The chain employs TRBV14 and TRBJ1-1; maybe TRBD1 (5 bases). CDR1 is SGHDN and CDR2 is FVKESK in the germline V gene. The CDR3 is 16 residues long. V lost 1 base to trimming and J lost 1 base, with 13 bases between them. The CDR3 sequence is CASSQGAKGRNTEAFF. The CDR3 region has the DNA TGTGCCAGCAGCCAAGGAGCGAAGGGGAGGAACACTGAAGCTTTCTTT.

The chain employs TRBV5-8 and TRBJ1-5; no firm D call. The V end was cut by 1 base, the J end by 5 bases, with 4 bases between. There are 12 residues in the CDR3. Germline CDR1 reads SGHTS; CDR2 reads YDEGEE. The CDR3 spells CASSLFDQPQHF. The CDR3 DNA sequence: TGTGCCAGCAGCTTGTTCGATCAGCCCCAGCATTTT.

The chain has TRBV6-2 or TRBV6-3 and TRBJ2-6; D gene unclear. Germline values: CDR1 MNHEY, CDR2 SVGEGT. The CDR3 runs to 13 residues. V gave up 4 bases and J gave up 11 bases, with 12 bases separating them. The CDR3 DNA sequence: TGTGCCAGCAGTTTTGCAGCGATCTACGTCCTGACTTTC. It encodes CASSFAAIYVLTF.

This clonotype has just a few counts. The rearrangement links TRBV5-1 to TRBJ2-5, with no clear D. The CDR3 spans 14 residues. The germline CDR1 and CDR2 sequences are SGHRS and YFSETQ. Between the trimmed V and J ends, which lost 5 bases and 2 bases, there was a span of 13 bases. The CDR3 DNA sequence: TGCGCCAGCAGATTTTCGGGCAAGCAAGAGACCCAGTACTTC. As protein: CASRFSGKQETQYF.

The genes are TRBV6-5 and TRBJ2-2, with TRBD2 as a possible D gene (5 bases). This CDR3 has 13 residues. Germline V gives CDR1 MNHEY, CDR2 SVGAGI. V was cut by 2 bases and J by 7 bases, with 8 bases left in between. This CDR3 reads CASSYLGIGELFF. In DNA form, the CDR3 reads TGTGCCAGCAGTTACCTCGGGATCGGGGAGCTGTTTTTT.

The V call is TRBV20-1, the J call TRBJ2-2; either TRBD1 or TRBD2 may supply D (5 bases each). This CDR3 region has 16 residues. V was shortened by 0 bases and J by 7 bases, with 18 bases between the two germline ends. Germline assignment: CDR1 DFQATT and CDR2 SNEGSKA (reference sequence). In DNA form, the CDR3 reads TGCAGTGCTAGAGATCATCTAGTTGGGGGTTTCGGGGAGCTGTTTTTT. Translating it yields CSARDHLVGGFGELFF.

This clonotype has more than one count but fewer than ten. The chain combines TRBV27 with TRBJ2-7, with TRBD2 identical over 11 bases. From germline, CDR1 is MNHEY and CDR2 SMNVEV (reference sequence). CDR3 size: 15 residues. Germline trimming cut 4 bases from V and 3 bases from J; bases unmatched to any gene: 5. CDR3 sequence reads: CASSSGLAARYEQYF. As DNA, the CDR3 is TGTGCCAGCAGTTCGGGACTAGCGGCGCGCTACGAGCAGTACTTC.

CDR3 in DNA: TGTGCCAGCAGTACTCCGGGATTCCTGGGGGGTGGCTACACCTTC. Translated: CASSTPGFLGGGYTF. The chain joins TRBV6-5 to TRBJ1-2, with D tentatively TRBD1 (5 bases). The V and J ends lost 5 bases and 7 bases respectively, with 20 bases between them. Germline V gene sequence: CDR1 MNHEY, CDR2 SVGAGI. This CDR3 region has 15 residues.

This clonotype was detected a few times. The CDR3 loop reads CASSQGEGAEQYF. The CDR3 nucleotides are TGCGCCAGCAGCCAAGGGGAGGGAGCCGAGCAGTACTTC. The chain joins TRBV4-1 to TRBJ2-7, with 7 nucleotides matching TRBD2. CDR1 is MGHRA, CDR2 YSYEKL, per germline. Trimming cost V 1 base and J 6 bases; bases outside gene matches: 3. The CDR3 consists of 13 residues.

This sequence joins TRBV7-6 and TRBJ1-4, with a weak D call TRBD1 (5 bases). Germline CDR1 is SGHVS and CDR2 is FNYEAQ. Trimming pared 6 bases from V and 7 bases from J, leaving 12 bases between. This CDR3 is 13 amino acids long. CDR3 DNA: TGTGCCAGCAGTCGTCAGGGAGTTGAAAAACTGTTTTTT. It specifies CASSRQGVEKLFF.

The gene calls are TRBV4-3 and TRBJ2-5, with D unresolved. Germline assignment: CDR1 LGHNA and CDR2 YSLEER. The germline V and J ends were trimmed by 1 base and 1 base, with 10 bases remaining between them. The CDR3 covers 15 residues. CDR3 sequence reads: CASSQGHGFQETQYF. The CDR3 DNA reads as TGCGCCAGCAGCCAAGGGCACGGTTTCCAAGAGACCCAGTACTTC.

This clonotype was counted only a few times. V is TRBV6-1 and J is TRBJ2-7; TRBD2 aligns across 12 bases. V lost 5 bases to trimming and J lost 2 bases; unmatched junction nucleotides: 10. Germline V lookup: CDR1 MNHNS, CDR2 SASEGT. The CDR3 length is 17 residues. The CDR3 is CASSIAGTSGPAYEQYF. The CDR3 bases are TGTGCCAGCAGTATAGCCGGGACTAGCGGGCCCGCCTACGAGCAGTACTTC.

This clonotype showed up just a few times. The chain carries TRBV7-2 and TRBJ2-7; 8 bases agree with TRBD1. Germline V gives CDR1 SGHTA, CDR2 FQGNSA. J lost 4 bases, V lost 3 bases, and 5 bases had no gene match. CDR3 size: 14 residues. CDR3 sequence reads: CASSFGRGLYEQYF. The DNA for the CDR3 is TGTGCCAGCAGCTTCGGCAGGGGGCTGTACGAGCAGTACTTC. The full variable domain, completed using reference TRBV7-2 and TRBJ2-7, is GAGVSQSPSNKVTEKGKDVELRCDPISGHTALYWYRQSLGQGLEFLIYFQGNSAPDKSGLPSDRFSAERTGGSVSTLTIQRTQQEDSAVYLCASSFGRGLYEQYFGPGTRLTVT.

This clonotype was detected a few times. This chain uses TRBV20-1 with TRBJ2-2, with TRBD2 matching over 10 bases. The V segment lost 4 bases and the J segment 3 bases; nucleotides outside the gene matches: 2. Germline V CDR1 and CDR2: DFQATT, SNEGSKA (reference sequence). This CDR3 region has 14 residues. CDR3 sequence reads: CSATSGGYTGELFF. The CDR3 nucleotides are TGCAGTGCTACTAGCGGGGGATACACCGGGGAGCTGTTTTTT.

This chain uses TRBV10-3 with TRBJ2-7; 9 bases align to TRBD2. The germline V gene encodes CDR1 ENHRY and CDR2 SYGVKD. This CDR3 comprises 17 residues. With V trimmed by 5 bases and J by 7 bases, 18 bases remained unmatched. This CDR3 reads CAISSTTVLAGVEEQYF. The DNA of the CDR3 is TGTGCCATCAGTTCCACCACGGTTTTAGCGGGAGTAGAAGAGCAGTACTTC.

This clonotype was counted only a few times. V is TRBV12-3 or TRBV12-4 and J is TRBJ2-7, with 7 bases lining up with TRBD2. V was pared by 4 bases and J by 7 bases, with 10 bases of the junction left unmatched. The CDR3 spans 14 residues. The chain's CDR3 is CASSSVAGDREQYF. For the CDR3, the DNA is TGTGCCAGCAGTTCAGTTGCGGGAGATCGGGAGCAGTACTTC.

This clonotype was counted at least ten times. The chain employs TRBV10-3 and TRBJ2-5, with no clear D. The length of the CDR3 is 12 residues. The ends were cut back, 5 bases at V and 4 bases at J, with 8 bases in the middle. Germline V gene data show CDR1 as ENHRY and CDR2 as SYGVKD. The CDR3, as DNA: TGTGCCATCAGTCTAAACGGAGAGACCCAGTACTTC. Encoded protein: CAISLNGETQYF.

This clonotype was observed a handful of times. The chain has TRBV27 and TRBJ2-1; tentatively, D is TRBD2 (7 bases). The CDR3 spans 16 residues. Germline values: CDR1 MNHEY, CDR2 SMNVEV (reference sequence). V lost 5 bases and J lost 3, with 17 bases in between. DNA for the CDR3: TGTGCCAGCAGTCCGGGGGGCGGACTAAACTACAATGAGCAGTTCTTC. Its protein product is CASSPGGGLNYNEQFF.

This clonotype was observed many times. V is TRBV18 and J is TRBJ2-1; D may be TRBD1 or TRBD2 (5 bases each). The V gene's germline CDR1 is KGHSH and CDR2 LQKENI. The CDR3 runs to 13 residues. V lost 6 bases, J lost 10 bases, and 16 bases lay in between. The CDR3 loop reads CASSSLGTDEQFF. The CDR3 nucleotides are TGTGCCAGCTCTTCGCTCGGGACCGACGAGCAGTTCTTC. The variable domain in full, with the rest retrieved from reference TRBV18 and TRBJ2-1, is NAGVMQNPRHLVRRRGQEARLRCSPMKGHSHVYWYRQLPEEGLKFMVYLQKENIIDESGMPKERFSAEFPKEGPSILRIQQVVRGDSAAYFCASSSLGTDEQFFGPGTRLTVL.